Listed here is a single TCR beta chain. Its matching antigen is unknown. PCR amplification relied on 60 Vbeta primers (plus 13 Jbeta primers). Measured with immunoSEQ multiplex PCR; TCRdb has only the in-frame clones, and not every one. Of 170,000 or so clones listed, 75% to 85% are singletons. This sample is drawn from a study of cytomegalovirus exposure and HLA in healthy donors. Whole-study results and caveats: According to the study, 150 to 200 TCR beta chains were cytomegalovirus-associated.

The CDR3 runs 17 residues. With V trimmed by 5 bases and J by 7 bases, 8 bases remained unmatched. The germline V gene has CDR1 LNHDA and CDR2 SQIVND (reference sequence). The sequenced sample was PBMCs. The rearrangement uses TRBV19 and TRBJ2-1; the match to TRBD2 covers 16 bases. The sequence derives from a boy younger than 18 in good health and CMV-seronegative. CDR3 region: CASSFDEGLAGGNEQFF. CDR3 DNA sequence: TGTGCCAGTAGTTTTGACGAGGGACTAGCGGGAGGGAATGAGCAGTTCTTC.